Presented here are 27 T cell receptor beta chains from one specimen sequenced in a study of cytomegalovirus exposure and HLA in healthy donors. Primers: 60 Vbeta forward and 13 Jbeta reverse. TCRdb's copy holds only in-frame clones and misses some; the assay was immunoSEQ multiplex PCR. The repertoire consists of approximately 110,000 clones, with more than 60% occurring once and the leading ten covering around 5.1%. Sequencing was done on a sample of PBMCs. These receptors originate from a female donor in good health and CMV-seropositive.

The CDR3 DNA reads as TGTGCCAGCAGCTTAGTCAGGGTGCCTCAAGAGACCCAGTACTTC. It specifies CASSLVRVPQETQYF. The gene calls are TRBV7-6 and TRBJ2-5; tentative D call: TRBD1 (5 bases). The CDR3 covers 15 residues. CDR1 and CDR2 (germline): SGHVS, FNYEAQ. V lost 1 base and J lost 2, with 11 bases in between.

This chain connects TRBV6-1 to TRBJ2-7; the match to TRBD2 covers 10 bases. The V gene's germline CDR1 is MNHNS and CDR2 SASEGT. V shed 4 bases, J shed 2 bases, and the junction held 2 bases outside the gene matches. CDR3 size: 14 residues. The CDR3 nucleotides read TGTGCCAGCAGTGCAAGCGGGGGGGCCTACGAGCAGTACTTC. Protein sequence: CASSASGGAYEQYF.

The chain couples TRBV5-5 to TRBJ2-5, with a possible D match to TRBD2 (6 bases). The CDR3 is 12 residues long. V was clipped by 4 bases and J by 5 bases, with 9 bases between them. The germline V gene encodes CDR1 SGHKS and CDR2 YYEKEE (reference sequence). CDR3 sequence (DNA): TGTGCCAGCAGCGGGGACTCCGAGACCCAGTACTTC. Its translation is CASSGDSETQYF.

The chain combines TRBV7-2 with TRBJ2-5, with D possibly TRBD2 on 7 matching bases. CDR3 length equals 18 residues. V was trimmed by 3 bases and J by 2 bases, leaving 22 bases between them. Germline V lookup: CDR1 SGHTA, CDR2 FQGNSA. CDR3 in DNA: TGTGCCAGCAGCTTGGGGGTCAGGGGAGGGAACCTTCAAGAGACCCAGTACTTC. Translation gives CASSLGVRGGNLQETQYF.

There are a few counts of this clone. V usage is TRBV4-1 and J usage is TRBJ2-7, with TRBD2 as a possible D gene (5 bases). V was shortened by 1 base and J by 7 bases, with 14 bases between the two germline ends. The CDR3 consists of 14 residues. Germline V gives CDR1 MGHRA, CDR2 YSYEKL. This CDR3 is CASSQVASPREQYF. CDR3 bases: TGCGCCAGCAGCCAAGTCGCTAGCCCCCGGGAGCAGTACTTC.

This chain joins TRBV27 and TRBJ2-2, with TRBD1 as a possible D gene (8 bases). Germline V gene data show CDR1 as MNHEY and CDR2 as SMNVEV (reference sequence). Trimming left V 5 bases short and J 6 bases short, with 13 bases between. This CDR3 spans 14 amino acids. The CDR3 DNA is TGTGCCAGCAGTCGGACAGGGAGGGCCGGGGAGCTGTTTTTT. As protein: CASSRTGRAGELFF.

This chain links TRBV7-2 with TRBJ2-3; 12 bases fit TRBD1. The ends lost 5 bases at V and 0 bases at J; junction bases unmatched: 9. The CDR3 extends over 18 amino acids. Germline assignment: CDR1 SGHTA and CDR2 FQGNSA. The CDR3 sequence: CASSPGTGGRFSTDTQYF. As DNA, the CDR3 is TGTGCCAGCAGCCCCGGGACAGGGGGCCGATTTAGCACAGATACGCAGTATTTT. The full variable domain, with the rest looked up from reference TRBV7-2 and TRBJ2-3, is GAGVSQSPSNKVTEKGKDVELRCDPISGHTALYWYRQSLGQGLEFLIYFQGNSAPDKSGLPSDRFSAERTGGSVSTLTIQRTQQEDSAVYLCASSPGTGGRFSTDTQYFGPGTRLTVL.

This chain uses TRBV28 with TRBJ2-2; 8 bases match TRBD1. This CDR3 is 16 amino acids long. The V gene end was trimmed by 5 bases and the J gene end by 4 bases; junction bases not matched to a gene: 9. The germline gives CDR1 MDHEN, CDR2 SYDVKM. CDR3 sequence reads: CASSPHGQGITGELFF. The CDR3 bases are TGTGCCAGCAGTCCCCATGGACAGGGAATCACCGGGGAGCTGTTTTTT.

The V gene is TRBV5-1, the J gene TRBJ2-5; D is unclear. V dropped 0 bases and J dropped 5 bases, with 11 bases sitting between them. Germline assignment: CDR1 SGHRS and CDR2 YFSETQ. The CDR3 is made up of 14 amino acids. CDR3 nucleotides: TGCGCCAGCAGCTTGGGTATTGGGCTTGAGACCCAGTACTTC. Protein sequence: CASSLGIGLETQYF.

The rearrangement joins TRBV18 to TRBJ2-2; TRBD2 aligns across 14 bases. V dropped 4 bases and J dropped 2; count of bases not matched to a gene: 6. CDR1 and CDR2 from the germline V gene are KGHSH and LQKENI. The CDR3 has 18 amino acids. Written as DNA, the CDR3 is TGTGCCAGCTCACAGACTAGCGGGGGGGCCGCTAACACCGGGGAGCTGTTTTTT. Encoded protein: CASSQTSGGAANTGELFF.

The CDR3 bases are TGTGCCTGGAGTGTACATCCAGAAGGGGCCACTGAAGCTTTCTTT. It yields the protein CAWSVHPEGATEAFF. V is TRBV30 and J is TRBJ1-1; maybe TRBD1 (5 bases). The V gene lost 0 bases and the J gene lost 4 bases, with 15 bases spanning the gap. The CDR3 totals 15 residues. Germline CDR1 reads GTSNPN; CDR2 reads SVGIG (reference sequence). The full variable domain, in which reference TRBV30 and TRBJ1-1 provide the parts outside the CDR3, is SQTIHQWPATLVQPVGSPLSLECTVEGTSNPNLYWYRQAAGRGLQLLFYSVGIGQISSEVPQNLSASRPQDRQFILSSKKLLLSDSGFYLCAWSVHPEGATEAFFGQGTRLTVV.

This clone was recorded only once. The V and J genes are TRBV7-2 and TRBJ1-5, with D perhaps TRBD1 (6 bases). Trimming pared 5 bases from V and 6 bases from J, leaving 17 bases between. Germline CDR1 is SGHTA and CDR2 is FQGNSA. The CDR3 runs to 15 residues. Here the CDR3 reads CASSEWTVSGQPQHF. CDR3 sequence (DNA): TGTGCCAGCAGCGAATGGACAGTTTCGGGTCAGCCCCAGCATTTT.

The rearrangement uses TRBV15 and TRBJ2-7; tentatively, D is TRBD2 (6 bases). The ends were cut back, 0 bases at V and 3 bases at J, with 9 bases in the middle. CDR1 and CDR2 (germline): LNHNV, YYDKDF (reference sequence). CDR3 length: 14 amino acids. DNA of the CDR3: TGTGCCACCAGCAGAGATCGGGGGAGCTACGAGCAGTACTTC. Protein sequence: CATSRDRGSYEQYF.

The rearrangement joins TRBV28 to TRBJ2-2; TRBD2 might be the D (6 bases). This CDR3 has 13 residues. Germline lookup yields CDR1 MDHEN and CDR2 SYDVKM. Trimming removed 9 bases at V and 7 bases at J, with 15 bases between. In nucleotides, the CDR3 is TGTGCCAGTTCAGCGGGTCAGGGCGGGGAGCTGTTTTTT. Its protein is CASSAGQGGELFF.

The chain carries TRBV28 and TRBJ1-1, with 9 bases identical to TRBD1. The CDR3 is 16 residues long. V lost 7 bases to trimming and J lost 3 bases; unmatched junction nucleotides: 12. Germline-derived CDR1 and CDR2 are MDHEN and SYDVKM. The CDR3 is CASTSPGTGLHTEAFF. DNA of the CDR3: TGTGCCAGCACCAGTCCCGGGACAGGGCTACACACTGAAGCTTTCTTT.

The V gene is TRBV5-1, the J gene TRBJ2-3, with 10 bases that match TRBD2. J was trimmed by 4 bases and V by 0 bases; bases with no gene match: 8. The CDR3 has 17 residues. The germline V gene encodes CDR1 SGHRS and CDR2 YFSETQ. The CDR3 is CASSLAGAGGVADTQYF. The CDR3 nucleotides are TGCGCCAGCAGCTTGGCCGGAGCGGGGGGGGTCGCAGATACGCAGTATTTT.

The chain couples TRBV19 to TRBJ2-2; 9 positions agree with TRBD1. Germline assignment: CDR1 LNHDA and CDR2 SQIVND (reference sequence). The CDR3 contains 16 residues. The ends lost 4 bases at V and 5 bases at J; junction bases unmatched: 8. The CDR3: CASSTLWGQGTGELFF. CDR3 in DNA: TGTGCCAGTAGTACCCTATGGGGACAGGGAACCGGGGAGCTGTTTTTT.

The chain uses TRBV7-6 and TRBJ1-5, with TRBD1 identical over 11 bases. After removal of 5 bases from V and 0 bases from J, the junction contained 3 bases not matched to a gene. CDR3 length: 16 amino acids. Germline V lookup: CDR1 SGHVS, CDR2 FNYEAQ. The CDR3 sequence is CASSQGQGVSNQPQHF. For the CDR3, the DNA is TGTGCCAGCAGCCAGGGACAGGGGGTTAGCAATCAGCCCCAGCATTTT.

The V gene is TRBV7-8, the J gene TRBJ2-5; TRBD1 matches 9 bases. The V and J ends lost 5 bases and 4 bases, in that order; junction bases with no gene match: 5. The germline gives CDR1 SGHVS, CDR2 FQNEAQ. The CDR3 totals 14 residues. The CDR3 is CASSKGQGSETQYF. The CDR3 DNA sequence: TGTGCCAGCAGCAAGGGACAGGGTTCAGAGACCCAGTACTTC.

This clone was detected only a few times. The chain couples TRBV30 to TRBJ1-3, with 7 bases fitting TRBD1. Germline V gene data show CDR1 as GTSNPN and CDR2 as SVGIG (reference sequence). Unmatched junction bases numbered 4, after V lost 0 bases and J lost 8 bases. CDR3 length equals 13 residues. This chain's CDR3 is CAWSVGGRYTIYF. As DNA, the CDR3 is TGTGCCTGGAGTGTAGGGGGCAGGTACACCATATATTTT. The variable domain in full, with the rest retrieved from reference TRBV30 and TRBJ1-3, is SQTIHQWPATLVQPVGSPLSLECTVEGTSNPNLYWYRQAAGRGLQLLFYSVGIGQISSEVPQNLSASRPQDRQFILSSKKLLLSDSGFYLCAWSVGGRYTIYFGEGSWLTVV.

V and J are TRBV21-1 and TRBJ2-7; no DNA check was done on the table's D call, TRBD1. TRBV21-1 is a pseudogene. The CDR3 contains 13 residues. The CDR3: CASSPRDSYEQYF. For the CDR3, the DNA is TGTGCCAGCAGCCCCCGGGACAGCTACGAGCAGTACTTC.

The chain has TRBV9 and TRBJ1-2; D is perhaps TRBD1 (6 bases). This CDR3 spans 14 amino acids. The germline V gene encodes CDR1 SGDLS and CDR2 YYNGEE. V lost 7 bases to trimming and J lost 7 bases, with 20 bases between them. Written as DNA, the CDR3 is TGTGCCAGCGCAGCCCGGGTGGGGGCTTCTGGCTACACCTTC. Protein sequence: CASAARVGASGYTF.

This clone was observed once. The chain uses TRBV4-3 and TRBJ2-1; 8 bases match TRBD1. This CDR3 is 15 amino acids long. Germline V CDR1 and CDR2: LGHNA, YSLEER. The V and J ends lost 0 bases and 9 bases, in that order; junction bases with no gene match: 7. The CDR3 loop reads CASSQDPGQGSEQFF. The CDR3 region has the DNA TGCGCCAGCAGCCAAGACCCCGGACAGGGAAGTGAGCAGTTCTTC.

The rearrangement uses TRBV5-1 and TRBJ2-1, with TRBD2 matching 12 bases. The CDR3 spans 15 residues. The V and J ends lost 3 bases and 8 bases, in that order; junction bases with no gene match: 6. CDR1 SGHRS and CDR2 YFSETQ come from the germline V gene. CDR3: CASSSLTSGRDEQFF. The CDR3 DNA reads TGCGCCAGCAGCTCCCTGACTAGCGGGAGAGATGAGCAGTTCTTC.

The count of this clone is one. The chain links TRBV18 to TRBJ1-6; D call uncertain. Germline loops: CDR1 KGHSH, CDR2 LQKENI. V was clipped by 2 bases and J by 13 bases, with 6 bases between them. The CDR3 consists of 11 residues. For the CDR3, the DNA is TGTGCCAGCTCACCAGACGGGCCCCTCCACTTT. Translation gives CASSPDGPLHF.

This clone was counted a few times. The chain recombines TRBV28 with TRBJ1-2; 9 bases align to TRBD1. CDR1 is MDHEN, CDR2 SYDVKM, per germline. V lost 6 bases to trimming and J lost 9 bases; unmatched junction nucleotides: 5. The CDR3 consists of 12 residues. CDR3 sequence reads: CASSSGQGRYTF. CDR3 DNA: TGTGCCAGCAGCTCCGGACAGGGGCGCTACACCTTC.

V is TRBV28 and J is TRBJ2-7; 8 bases map to TRBD2. Germline V gene data show CDR1 as MDHEN and CDR2 as SYDVKM. The length of the CDR3 is 13 residues. After removal of 8 bases from V and 6 bases from J, the junction contained 9 bases not matched to a gene. The CDR3 nucleotides are TGTGCCAGCGTTCCGGGGGGGATGGGCGAGCAGTACTTC. Encoded protein: CASVPGGMGEQYF.